This T cell receptor (beta chain) was captured by sequencing in a study of T cells in Graves' hyperthyroidism and ophthalmopathy. Duration under 3 months, a NOSPECS grade of at least 4, and a Clinical Activity Score of at least 3 characterized the ophthalmopathy patients. There were TCR beta CDR3 regions amplified from RNA transcripts. A first-round RT-PCR of the TCR CDR3 used the HTBI primer set. MiXCR, applied by TCRdb to the multiplex PCR reads, yields one record per CDR3 protein. Of about 600,000 distinct CDR3 sequences listed, about a sixth were seen once; the top ten hold less than 3.5%. This CDR3 has 15 amino acids. Germline values: CDR1 SGHTA, CDR2 FQGNSA. V was cut by 3 bases and J by 3 bases, with 15 bases left in between.

This clonotype was obtained from a woman aged 40 to 55 with Graves' ophthalmopathy. The specimen sequenced was blood. The chain is built from TRBV7-2 and TRBJ2-7, with TRBD1 as a possible D gene (6 bases). The CDR3 nucleotides read TGTGCCAGCAGCTTGGTTGGGACACAACTCTACGAGCAGTACTTC. Protein: CASSLVGTQLYEQYF. The whole variable domain, remainder taken from reference TRBV7-2 and TRBJ2-7, is GAGVSQSPSNKVTEKGKDVELRCDPISGHTALYWYRQSLGQGLEFLIYFQGNSAPDKSGLPSDRFSAERTGGSVSTLTIQRTQQEDSAVYLCASSLVGTQLYEQYFGPGTRLTVT.